Shown below are 31 T cell receptor beta chains from a single sample sequenced in a study of blood T cell repertoires in COVID-19. Data came from immunoSEQ multiplex PCR; TCRdb stores just in-frame clones and leaves some out. In the table there are 140,000 or so clones, around 80% of which are singletons. Input material: peripheral blood. The receptors were gathered from an older woman with acute or convalescent COVID-19.

This rearrangement joins TRBV2 to TRBJ2-1, with 9 bases identical to TRBD1. V lost 6 bases and J lost 6; bases outside the gene matches: 6. The CDR3 is 14 amino acids. The germline CDR1 and CDR2 sequences are SNHLY and FYNNEI. CDR3 sequence: CASRGDRVTNEQFF. In DNA form, the CDR3 reads TGTGCCAGCAGAGGGGACAGGGTAACCAATGAGCAGTTCTTC.

This clone was seen a single time. This rearrangement joins TRBV19 to TRBJ2-1; 10 bases map to TRBD1. With V trimmed by 4 bases and J by 4 bases, 7 bases remained unmatched. Germline CDR1 and CDR2: LNHDA and SQIVND (reference sequence). The CDR3 contains 16 residues. DNA of the CDR3: TGTGCCAGTAGTACTGACAGGGGGCGCCCTTACAATGAGCAGTTCTTC. Protein product: CASSTDRGRPYNEQFF.

This chain links TRBV6-2 or TRBV6-3 with TRBJ2-7, with 9 bases aligning to TRBD2. This CDR3 has 13 residues. J gave up 3 bases and V 4 bases, and 1 base lay outside the gene matches. Germline CDR1 is MNHEY and CDR2 is SVGEGT. Here the CDR3 DNA reads TGTGCCAGCAGTTTGACTAGCGGCTACGAGCAGTACTTC. Its protein is CASSLTSGYEQYF.

The rearrangement joins TRBV11-2 to TRBJ2-1; D remains ambiguous. V lost 3 bases and J lost 0, with 9 bases in between. This CDR3 has 15 residues. The germline CDR1 and CDR2 sequences are SGHAT and FQNNGV. CDR3 amino acids: CASSFRPSSYNEQFF. CDR3 in DNA: TGTGCCAGCAGCTTTAGGCCTAGCTCCTACAATGAGCAGTTCTTC.

In this sample, this clone turned up a few times. V usage is TRBV27 and J usage is TRBJ1-2, with 7 bases lining up with TRBD1. This CDR3 comprises 12 residues. The germline V gene encodes CDR1 MNHEY and CDR2 SMNVEV (reference sequence). V lost 5 bases to trimming and J lost 14 bases; unmatched junction nucleotides: 11. The CDR3: CASSQGGLAETF. The CDR3 DNA is TGTGCCAGCAGTCAAGGGGGCCTGGCGGAAACCTTC.

The V and J genes are TRBV5-4 and TRBJ2-4; no clear D. The V and J ends lost 2 bases and 5 bases respectively, with 2 bases between them. The CDR3 loop spans 11 amino acids. CDR1 and CDR2 (germline): SGHNT, YYREEE (reference sequence). The CDR3 loop reads CASSFENIQYF. Here the CDR3 DNA reads TGTGCCAGCAGCTTCGAAAACATTCAGTACTTC.

The chain uses TRBV12-3 or TRBV12-4 and TRBJ2-2; D is undetermined. The CDR3 has 13 residues. With 5 bases removed from V and 4 bases from J, the gap between germline ends came to 8 bases. CDR3 protein: CASSPGRTGELFF. CDR3 nucleotide sequence: TGTGCCAGCAGTCCAGGCCGCACCGGGGAGCTGTTTTTT.

This clone showed up just once. The chain uses TRBV27 and TRBJ2-7, with 11 bases that match TRBD1. J was trimmed by 2 bases and V by 8 bases; bases with no gene match: 8. The CDR3 runs to 15 residues. Germline values: CDR1 MNHEY, CDR2 SMNVEV (reference sequence). The CDR3 protein is CASSSRTGGPYEQYF. The CDR3 DNA follows: TGTGCCAGCTCTTCCAGGACAGGGGGCCCCTACGAGCAGTACTTC.

J is TRBJ2-2 and V is TRBV5-1, with TRBD2 matching 7 bases. CDR3 length equals 17 residues. Germline lookup yields CDR1 SGHRS and CDR2 YFSETQ. After removal of 1 base from V and 4 bases from J, the junction contained 10 bases not matched to a gene. CDR3 nucleotide sequence: TGCGCCAGCAGCTTGCGCCCGGCGGGAGAGGTCACCGGGGAGCTGTTTTTT. Amino acids: CASSLRPAGEVTGELFF.

V usage is TRBV28 and J usage is TRBJ1-2; D remains unclear. CDR3 length equals 15 residues. The germline V gene has CDR1 MDHEN and CDR2 SYDVKM. The germline V and J ends were trimmed by 5 bases and 2 bases, with 15 bases remaining between them. The CDR3 nucleotides are TGTGCCAGCAGTGGACTTCTGAGAGTAAACTATGGCTACACCTTC. This codes for CASSGLLRVNYGYTF.

This chain links TRBV5-4 with TRBJ1-2, with D unresolved. This CDR3 is built from 11 residues. Germline CDR1 and CDR2: SGHNT and YYREEE (reference sequence). The germline V and J ends were trimmed by 3 bases and 2 bases, with 2 bases remaining between them. The CDR3 region is CASSSNYGYTF. For the CDR3, the DNA is TGTGCCAGCAGCTCGAACTATGGCTACACCTTC.

In DNA, the CDR3 is TGTGCCAGCAGCCGTAGCGGGAGTGGTGCCGAGCAGTACTTC. The encoded protein is CASSRSGSGAEQYF. The chain has TRBV11-2 and TRBJ2-7; 9 bases line up with TRBD2. The V gene end was trimmed by 5 bases and the J gene end by 6 bases; junction bases not matched to a gene: 8. CDR3 length: 14 amino acids. Germline CDR1 reads SGHAT; CDR2 reads FQNNGV.

This clone was found a few times. CDR3 amino acids: CAITRTSGLNNEQFF. The CDR3 DNA is TGTGCCATCACCCGGACTAGCGGGTTAAACAATGAGCAGTTCTTC. This chain uses TRBV10-3 with TRBJ2-1, with 11 bases that match TRBD2. The germline gives CDR1 ENHRY, CDR2 SYGVKD. J gave up 5 bases and V 7 bases, and 7 bases lay outside the gene matches. This CDR3 region has 15 residues.

The chain combines TRBV18 with TRBJ2-1; 8 nucleotides agree with TRBD1. With 1 base clipped from V and 2 bases from J, the junction kept 4 bases outside the gene matches. The germline gives CDR1 KGHSH, CDR2 LQKENI. CDR3 length equals 16 residues. CDR3 bases: TGTGCCAGCTCACCACGGACAGGGTCAGCCTACAATGAGCAGTTCTTC. Translated: CASSPRTGSAYNEQFF.

This rearrangement joins TRBV27 to TRBJ1-5; D is ambiguous. The CDR3 length is 12 residues. V lost 8 bases and J 7 bases, leaving 12 bases between the germline ends. Germline V gene data show CDR1 as MNHEY and CDR2 as SMNVEV (reference sequence). The CDR3 nucleotides read TGTGCCAGCGGCCCCTCAGGCCAGCCCCAGCATTTT. Residues: CASGPSGQPQHF.

The chain couples TRBV7-8 to TRBJ2-4; D is perhaps TRBD2 (5 bases). The germline gives CDR1 SGHVS, CDR2 FQNEAQ. The V and J ends lost 5 bases and 5 bases respectively, with 19 bases between them. CDR3 size: 16 residues. CDR3 DNA: TGTGCCAGCAGCAGACCGCGCGGGTTAGCTCAAAACATTCAGTACTTC. It specifies CASSRPRGLAQNIQYF.

This clone appeared a single time. The rearrangement uses TRBV6-2 or TRBV6-3 and TRBJ1-5; D is unclear. CDR3 length equals 16 residues. CDR1 MNHEY and CDR2 SVGEGT come from the germline V gene. V was shortened by 5 bases and J by 3 bases, with 17 bases between the two germline ends. The CDR3 nucleotides read TGTGCCAGCAGTAGGCTCCGGCAGGCCACCAATCAGCCCCAGCATTTT. Translation: CASSRLRQATNQPQHF.

The rearrangement joins TRBV7-8 to TRBJ2-1; 7 nucleotides match TRBD2. CDR1 SGHVS and CDR2 FQNEAQ come from the germline V gene. After removal of 5 bases from V and 8 bases from J, the junction contained 12 bases not matched to a gene. The CDR3 spans 15 residues. The CDR3, as DNA: TGTGCCAGCAGCGGGTGGGAGGGAGGAGTCCATGAGCAGTTCTTC. This gives the protein CASSGWEGGVHEQFF.

The chain joins TRBV30 to TRBJ1-5; no firm D call. V dropped 4 bases and J dropped 9 bases, with 13 bases sitting between them. Looked up from germline, CDR1 is GTSNPN and CDR2 is SVGIG (reference sequence). The CDR3 totals 12 residues. The CDR3 DNA is TGTGCCTGGACTCCCGGCGGTGGGCCCCAGCATTTT. Its translation: CAWTPGGGPQHF.

The chain uses TRBV12-1 and TRBJ2-5; the listed D gene, TRBD1, was not tested against the DNA. TRBV12-1 is recorded as a pseudogene. The CDR3 has 16 amino acids. The CDR3 reads CASSSGTGGPGETQYF. The CDR3 region has the DNA TGTGCCAGCAGCTCAGGGACAGGGGGTCCGGGAGAGACCCAGTACTTC.

The J gene is TRBJ2-3, the V gene TRBV6-5, with 9 bases lining up with TRBD2. The CDR3 covers 15 residues. Germline CDR1 MNHEY, CDR2 SVGAGI. The V and J ends lost 7 bases and 0 bases, in that order; junction bases with no gene match: 5. In DNA, the CDR3 is TGTGCCAGCAAACAGACTAGCGGTAGCACAGATACGCAGTATTTT. This translates into CASKQTSGSTDTQYF.

This clone was detected only a few times. DNA of the CDR3: TGTGCCAGCCGGGACAGTAATAATTCACCCCTCCACTTT. Its translation is CASRDSNNSPLHF. The J gene is TRBJ1-6, the V gene TRBV19; 7 positions agree with TRBD1. The CDR3 has 13 amino acids. The V and J ends lost 9 bases and 5 bases, in that order; junction bases with no gene match: 4. Germline lookup yields CDR1 LNHDA and CDR2 SQIVND (reference sequence).

The chain recombines TRBV15 with TRBJ2-4, with TRBD1 as a possible D gene (6 bases). V lost 1 base and J lost 3, with 10 bases in between. The CDR3 sequence is 15 residues long. Germline lookup yields CDR1 LNHNV and CDR2 YYDKDF (reference sequence). CDR3 in DNA: TGTGCCACCAGCAGAGGGGGGCCGGGCAAAAACATTCAGTACTTC. Its translation: CATSRGGPGKNIQYF.

This chain connects TRBV20-1 to TRBJ1-1; D ambiguous. This CDR3 spans 11 amino acids. Germline assignment: CDR1 DFQATT and CDR2 SNEGSKA (reference sequence). As DNA, the CDR3 is TGCAGGCCCGGAGGTATCACTGAAGCTTTCTTT. Its protein product is CRPGGITEAFF.

CDR3 nucleotide sequence: TGTGCCAGCAGCTTAGACGGGAGGGATGTAAGGGAGACCCAGTACTTC. This translates into CASSLDGRDVRETQYF. J is TRBJ2-5 and V is TRBV7-8, with TRBD2 matching over 8 bases. The V segment lost 1 base and the J segment 5 bases; nucleotides outside the gene matches: 9. Germline lookup yields CDR1 SGHVS and CDR2 FQNEAQ. The CDR3 runs 16 residues.

The rearrangement links TRBV28 to TRBJ2-7; 11 bases are shared with TRBD2. The length of the CDR3 is 17 residues. Trimming took 3 bases from V and 2 from J; bases not matched to a gene: 9. Germline assignment: CDR1 MDHEN and CDR2 SYDVKM. In nucleotides, the CDR3 is TGTGCCAGCAGTTTCGTTCTTACTAGCGGGAGTACCTACGAGCAGTACTTC. Translating it yields CASSFVLTSGSTYEQYF.

This chain's CDR3 is CASTLQGGQPQHF. The CDR3 nucleotides are TGTGCCAGCACCCTCCAGGGGGGTCAGCCCCAGCATTTT. This rearrangement joins TRBV14 to TRBJ1-5; TRBD1 matches 7 bases. The germline V gene has CDR1 SGHDN and CDR2 FVKESK. The V segment lost 7 bases and the J segment 6 bases; nucleotides outside the gene matches: 6. The CDR3 sequence is 13 residues long.

This chain joins TRBV27 and TRBJ1-6; possible D gene TRBD1, 6 bases. This CDR3 has 15 residues. V was clipped by 6 bases and J by 0 bases, with 9 bases between them. CDR1 MNHEY and CDR2 SMNVEV come from the germline V gene (reference sequence). CDR3: CASRQGSSYNSPLHF. The CDR3 DNA is TGTGCCAGCAGGCAGGGGAGCTCCTATAATTCACCCCTCCACTTT.

The chain combines TRBV19 with TRBJ2-7; D gene unclear. The CDR3 is 16 residues long. Germline V CDR1 and CDR2: LNHDA, SQIVND (reference sequence). V lost 7 bases and J 0 bases, leaving 19 bases between the germline ends. The chain's CDR3 is CASKASIRLSSYEQYF. The CDR3 DNA reads as TGTGCCAGTAAGGCTTCTATCCGACTCAGCTCCTACGAGCAGTACTTC.

The rearrangement joins TRBV4-1 to TRBJ2-1; no reliable D call. The germline V gene has CDR1 MGHRA and CDR2 YSYEKL. Trimming removed 0 bases at V and 5 bases at J, with 17 bases between. The CDR3 is made up of 17 amino acids. The CDR3 protein is CASSQEATRHLNNEQFF. The CDR3 coding sequence is TGCGCCAGCAGCCAAGAGGCTACCCGACACCTTAACAATGAGCAGTTCTTC.

This rearrangement joins TRBV11-2 to TRBJ2-1; 9 bases line up with TRBD2. CDR1 and CDR2 from the germline V gene are SGHAT and FQNNGV. This CDR3 comprises 18 residues. V lost 3 bases, J lost 7 bases, and 16 bases stayed unmatched. CDR3 DNA: TGTGCCAGCAGCTTCCGCCCGGACAGCGGGAGGCCTGGTAATGAGCAGTTCTTC. Amino acid sequence: CASSFRPDSGRPGNEQFF.